This TCR beta chain was observed in a study of identical twins. CDR3 length: 13 amino acids. Trimming left V 5 bases short and J 7 bases short, with 11 bases between. Everyone who gave samples was a healthy Caucasian. A single record per CDR3 protein comes from TCRdb applying MiXCR to the 5' RACE reads. Of around 480,000 distinct CDR3 sequences in the sample, about 14% were seen once. In this sample, this clonotype turned up many times. The antigen is undetermined. Study outcomes and limitations: Abundant beta clonotypes from cord blood bore fewer insertions; memory repertoires lacked this pattern.

These sequences were also reported in another study, on yellow fever vaccine responses in identical twins.

This rearrangement joins TRBV12-3 or TRBV12-4 to TRBJ2-2; a weak D match, TRBD1 (5 bases). The source of this sequence is a woman aged 18-29 years in good health. Sequenced: CD4+ T cells sorted from blood. This chain's CDR3 is CASSPQGHGELFF. The CDR3 region has the DNA TGTGCCAGCAGTCCGCAGGGTCACGGGGAGCTGTTTTTT.